Shown below are 23 T cell receptor beta chains from a single sample sequenced in a study of T cells in Graves' hyperthyroidism and ophthalmopathy. Template material for amplifying TCR beta CDR3 regions consisted of RNA transcripts. When the TCR CDR3 underwent first-round RT-PCR, the HTBI primer set was used. TCRdb ran MiXCR on the multiplex PCR reads and lists one entry per CDR3 protein. The sample contains about 210,000 distinct CDR3 sequences, 15% to 20% of which appear only once. The sequencing sample was made of blood. The receptors originated from a man aged 50 or older with Graves' hyperthyroidism.

This clonotype was seen ten or more times. The CDR3 loop is CASSVGQGMNTEAFF. DNA of the CDR3: TGTGCCAGCTCAGTTGGACAGGGAATGAACACTGAAGCTTTCTTT. The chain joins TRBV18 to TRBJ1-1; 8 bases align to TRBD1. Looked up from germline, CDR1 is KGHSH and CDR2 is LQKENI. The CDR3 is made up of 15 amino acids. The ends lost 5 bases at V and 0 bases at J; junction bases unmatched: 5.

This clonotype occurred a few times. The genes are TRBV20-1 and TRBJ2-1; 13 bases map to TRBD2. The CDR3 totals 17 residues. The J segment lost 8 bases and the V segment lost 0 bases, leaving 10 bases of the junction unmatched. Germline CDR1 and CDR2: DFQATT and SNEGSKA (reference sequence). As DNA, the CDR3 is TGCAGTGCTAGAGACCGAACCACTAGCGGGAGGGCCTATGAGCAGTTCTTC. Amino acid sequence: CSARDRTTSGRAYEQFF.

This clonotype was seen a handful of times. The gene calls are TRBV6-2 or TRBV6-3 and TRBJ1-1; the D gene is possibly TRBD1 (5 bases). The CDR3 sequence is 13 residues long. CDR1 and CDR2 (germline): MNHEY, SVGEGT. Deletions cut 7 bases from V and 3 bases from J, with 12 bases between. This chain's CDR3 is CASNGGGYTEAFF. The CDR3 DNA reads as TGTGCCAGCAACGGGGGAGGGTACACTGAAGCTTTCTTT.

This clonotype was found many times. The chain combines TRBV12-3 or TRBV12-4 with TRBJ1-1; 8 positions match TRBD1. Trimming at V came to 0 bases and at J to 5 bases, leaving 5 bases not matched to a gene. This CDR3 is built from 15 residues. The CDR3 sequence is CASSLAGTGGTEAFF. DNA for the CDR3: TGTGCCAGCAGTTTAGCTGGGACAGGAGGTACTGAAGCTTTCTTT.

This clonotype was counted between two and nine times. V gene TRBV9 combines with J gene TRBJ2-3; D not certain. Germline assignment: CDR1 SGDLS and CDR2 YYNGEE. CDR3 length: 13 amino acids. The ends were cut back, 6 bases at V and 5 bases at J, with 13 bases in the middle. The CDR3 coding sequence is TGTGCCAGCAACCAAATATTGGGAGATACGCAGTATTTT. This codes for CASNQILGDTQYF.

This clonotype was recorded many times. V and J are TRBV11-3 and TRBJ2-1; D remains unclear. Germline V gene data show CDR1 as SGHNT and CDR2 as YENEEA. Deletions cut 0 bases from V and 5 bases from J, with 2 bases between. This CDR3 has 12 residues. The CDR3 sequence is CASSLEDNEQFF. The CDR3 DNA reads TGTGCCAGCAGCTTAGAAGACAATGAGCAGTTCTTC.

This clonotype was seen repeatedly, ten times or more. This chain links TRBV30 with TRBJ2-3; possible D gene TRBD2, 5 bases. CDR1 and CDR2 from the germline V gene are GTSNPN and SVGIG (reference sequence). The CDR3 extends over 14 amino acids. The V and J ends lost 3 bases and 4 bases respectively, with 14 bases between them. CDR3 sequence reads: CAWRPGGQADTQYF. CDR3 sequence (DNA): TGTGCCTGGAGGCCCGGCGGGCAGGCAGATACGCAGTATTTT.

This clonotype was found a few times. The gene calls are TRBV4-3 and TRBJ2-1; 11 bases agree with TRBD2. Germline CDR1 LGHNA, CDR2 YSLEER. The CDR3 length is 18 residues. The V segment lost 0 bases and the J segment 4 bases; nucleotides outside the gene matches: 8. DNA for the CDR3: TGCGCCAGCAGCCAAGACGAGAGGGTAGCGGGAGGGTACAATGAGCAGTTCTTC. This codes for CASSQDERVAGGYNEQFF.

In its sample, this clonotype was seen a few times. The J gene is TRBJ2-1, the V gene TRBV7-3; the D gene is possibly TRBD2 (6 bases). Germline-derived CDR1 and CDR2 are SGHTA and FQGTGA. The CDR3 is 16 residues long. Trimming stripped 4 bases from V and 2 bases from J, with 15 bases between. The CDR3 here is CASSYSSEVPYNEQFF. Written as DNA, the CDR3 is TGTGCCAGCAGCTACTCTAGCGAAGTCCCCTACAATGAGCAGTTCTTC.

This clonotype was detected many times. The gene calls are TRBV6-1 and TRBJ1-2; TRBD1 matches 7 bases. J was trimmed by 2 bases and V by 6 bases; bases with no gene match: 3. The germline CDR1 and CDR2 sequences are MNHNS and SASEGT. The CDR3 extends over 13 amino acids. CDR3 region: CASRRDSNYGYTF. Written as DNA, the CDR3 is TGTGCCAGCAGAAGGGACAGCAACTATGGCTACACCTTC.

The table lists this clonotype with many counts. V and J are TRBV11-2 and TRBJ2-1, with D perhaps TRBD2 (6 bases). This CDR3 has 15 amino acids. V lost 1 base, J lost 9 bases, and 16 bases lay in between. Per the germline V gene, CDR1 is SGHAT and CDR2 is FQNNGV. This CDR3 reads CASSLVAGIYFEQFF. CDR3 bases: TGTGCCAGCAGCTTAGTTGCGGGGATTTACTTTGAGCAGTTCTTC.

J is TRBJ2-1 and V is TRBV25-1; D remains unclear. The length of the CDR3 is 17 residues. The V end lost 8 bases, the J end lost 0 bases, and 20 bases lay between the germline ends. Germline CDR1 is MGHDK and CDR2 is SYGVNS. CDR3 coding DNA: TGTGCCAGCTCTGAGCGTGTTTTGCCTTCCTCCTACAATGAGCAGTTCTTC. This encodes CASSERVLPSSYNEQFF.

This clonotype was seen only once. V and J are TRBV5-6 and TRBJ2-7; TRBD1 matches 7 bases. V lost 2 bases, J lost 3 bases, and 5 bases stayed unmatched. Germline lookup yields CDR1 SGHDT and CDR2 YYEEEE. This CDR3 spans 14 amino acids. The CDR3 bases are TGTGCCAGCAGCTTCCATGACAGGGTCTACGAGCAGTACTTC. Translation: CASSFHDRVYEQYF.

The rearrangement links TRBV10-1 to TRBJ1-2; the match to TRBD1 covers 12 bases. Losses at the gene ends were 6 bases for V and 4 bases for J; bases not matched to a gene: 9. This CDR3 has 16 amino acids. The germline V gene encodes CDR1 WNHNN and CDR2 SYGVQD (reference sequence). CDR3 sequence (DNA): TGCGCCAGCAGGCCCTCGGGACAGGGGGCGGGCTATGGCTACACCTTC. It codes for CASRPSGQGAGYGYTF.

This clonotype was recorded at least ten times. This sequence joins TRBV18 and TRBJ2-7, with no clear D. The CDR3 length is 12 residues. Germline V lookup: CDR1 KGHSH, CDR2 LQKENI. Trimming pared 3 bases from V and 3 bases from J, leaving 6 bases between. CDR3 in amino acids: CASSPGNYEQYF. The CDR3 DNA follows: TGTGCCAGCTCACCGGGAAACTACGAGCAGTACTTC. Using reference TRBV18 and TRBJ2-7 for the parts outside the CDR3, the full variable domain is NAGVMQNPRHLVRRRGQEARLRCSPMKGHSHVYWYRQLPEEGLKFMVYLQKENIIDESGMPKERFSAEFPKEGPSILRIQQVVRGDSAAYFCASSPGNYEQYFGPGTRLTVT.

V and J are TRBV6-2 or TRBV6-3 and TRBJ2-3; the D gene is possibly TRBD1 (6 bases). The DNA end favors TRBJ1-5, so the J call may be wrong. Germline values: CDR1 MNHEY, CDR2 SVGEGT. This CDR3 is 14 amino acids long. CDR3 nucleotides: TGTGCCACCTCCAGGGGAGGGACCACAGATACGCAGCATTTT. Its protein is CATSRGGTTDTQHF.

This clonotype was detected ten times or more. The rearrangement links TRBV7-6 to TRBJ2-1, with 13 positions matching TRBD2. Germline V CDR1 and CDR2: SGHVS, FNYEAQ. The CDR3 sequence is 18 residues long. V was pared by 5 bases and J by 2 bases, with 9 bases of the junction left unmatched. The CDR3 loop reads CASSRTSGSLRPYNEQFF. DNA for the CDR3: TGTGCCAGCAGCCGGACTAGCGGGAGCCTTCGCCCCTACAATGAGCAGTTCTTC.

This clonotype was picked up a small number of times. The chain uses TRBV20-1 and TRBJ1-2; TRBD1 aligns across 10 bases. Germline V gene lookup returns CDR1 DFQATT and CDR2 SNEGSKA (reference sequence). The J segment lost 3 bases and the V segment lost 1 base, leaving 11 bases of the junction unmatched. This CDR3 has 17 residues. The CDR3 DNA follows: TGCAGTGCTAGAGCAGACAGGGGGCGAGGCGGTGACTATGGCTACACCTTC. Translation gives CSARADRGRGGDYGYTF.

This clonotype was observed at least ten times. The chain recombines TRBV7-2 with TRBJ2-7; no clear D. The CDR3 contains 11 residues. CDR1 is SGHTA, CDR2 FQGNSA, per germline. Trimming stripped 2 bases from V and 3 bases from J, with 2 bases between. The CDR3 DNA is TGTGCCAGCAGCTTACACTACGAGCAGTACTTC. It is translated as CASSLHYEQYF. The full variable domain, rest sourced from reference TRBV7-2 and TRBJ2-7, is GAGVSQSPSNKVTEKGKDVELRCDPISGHTALYWYRQSLGQGLEFLIYFQGNSAPDKSGLPSDRFSAERTGGSVSTLTIQRTQQEDSAVYLCASSLHYEQYFGPGTRLTVT.

This clonotype occurred many times. The J gene is TRBJ2-7, the V gene TRBV20-1; TRBD1 aligns across 9 bases. This CDR3 has 13 residues. The V and J ends lost 6 bases and 2 bases, in that order; junction bases with no gene match: 5. In germline, CDR1 is DFQATT, CDR2 SNEGSKA (reference sequence). The chain's CDR3 is CSADYRGPYEQYF. The CDR3 DNA reads TGCAGTGCCGATTACAGGGGGCCCTACGAGCAGTACTTC.

This clonotype occurred many times. The gene calls are TRBV2 and TRBJ2-2; the match to TRBD2 covers 7 bases. Trimming at V came to 5 bases and at J to 7 bases, leaving 10 bases not matched to a gene. Germline lookup yields CDR1 SNHLY and CDR2 FYNNEI. CDR3 size: 15 residues. The CDR3 coding sequence is TGTGCCAGCAGTTCCACCTATAGGACTAGCGGGGAGCTGTTTTTT. As protein: CASSSTYRTSGELFF.

Turning to this clonotype: This may come from a read error, since a much larger clone is one base off. J is TRBJ2-5 and V is TRBV15; possibly TRBD2 for D (5 bases). Germline V gene lookup returns CDR1 LNHNV and CDR2 YYDKDF (reference sequence). This CDR3 has 14 amino acids. The CDR3 reads CGTSRGSSEGTQYF. The CDR3 nucleotides read TGTGGCACCAGCAGAGGTAGCTCCGAGGGGACCCAGTACTTC.

The table lists this clonotype with many counts. This chain uses TRBV3-1 with TRBJ2-3; tentatively, D is TRBD1 (5 bases). The V and J ends lost 6 bases and 3 bases respectively, with 16 bases between them. CDR1 LGHDT and CDR2 YNNKEL come from the germline V gene (reference sequence). CDR3 length: 15 residues. CDR3 sequence (DNA): TGTGCCAGCAGTCCCCAGGGCTTAGGTACAGATACGCAGTATTTT. This encodes CASSPQGLGTDTQYF.